This T cell receptor (beta chain) is from a study of T cells generated in artificial thymic organoids (dated by TCRdb to 2016 to 2017). For context, the study as a whole: In some experiments, thymic T cells were further FACS-purified to deplete CD4 immature single positive or double positive precursors. TCR alpha and beta CDR3 repertoires of in vitro artificial thymic organoid-derived CD8 single positive T cells were compared with thymic and peripheral blood naive CD8 T cells. The repertoire sequencing data shown were described as representative of three independent experiments.

Taking its sample share into account, this clonotype is medium-sized (0.01 to 0.1%). Its target antigen remains unknown. No base qualities exist here, and no much larger clone lies one base off it. The study at large found these results: Physiological TCR clonotype diversity, comparable to that of thymic and blood naive CD8 T cells, was observed in organoid-derived CD8 single positive T cells.

TCRalpha and TCRbeta libraries were amplified in separate semi-nested PCR reactions using Advantage 2 and reverse primers located in the TRAC or TRBC constant regions. The amount of total RNA used for first-strand cDNA synthesis ranged from about 3.5 to 500 ng. TCR cDNA libraries were made by 5'-RACE with the SMARTer PCR cDNA Synthesis kit, using a poly-dT primer for first-strand synthesis. The semi-nested reverse primers in the constant regions carried 5-nucleotide sample-specific barcodes, and the PCR products were cleaned up with the Zymo DNA Clean and Concentrator-5 kit. Up to ten barcoded samples were pooled, ligated to Illumina adaptors and sequenced as 2 x 150 bp paired-end reads on an Illumina MiSeq. The authors' pipeline ran thus. After demultiplexing, reads were aligned with BLAT to a custom library containing all human TRAV, TRAJ, TRBV, TRBD and TRBJ combinations from IMGT. The best BLAT hits were picked using pslCDnaFilter (-maxAligns=1, -ignoreIntrons), and custom Perl scripts were used to calculate clonotype frequencies. The raw public reads went through TCRdb reprocessing: fastp at Q25, MiXCR clone calling, in-frame beta chains kept. Entries are consolidated by CDR3 protein sequence, retaining the most common genes and DNA. V and J calls and clone size were set by TCRdb, not the authors. Counted in this sample were around 8,500 distinct CDR3 sequences; roughly 18% of them appeared once. The top ten clones comprise under 1.5% of the sample.

V is clipped by 2 bases and J by 2 bases, and the sequence between their germline boundaries is 7 bases long. From cysteine to phenylalanine, the CDR3 is 13 amino acids long. Of all the DNA, just the CDR3 is kept, 39 bases in frame from base 1. CDR1 and CDR2, per the germline V gene, are MDHEN and SYDVKM. Enrichment of primary CD8+ T cells was performed with magnetic beads using the Miltenyi CD8+ T cell Isolation Kit. Before RNA extraction, CD3+TCRalphabeta+CD8 single positive T cells from organoids and thymus were sorted by FACS. For each sample, the RNeasy Micro kit was used to purify total RNA from roughly 40,000 to 200,000 sorted cells, and RNA quality was checked on an Agilent RNA 6000 Nano chip. Thymic fragments were dissected, disrupted by pipetting and passed through a 70 um strainer to release thymocytes.

Specimen: naive CD8+ T cells from the thymus. According to the study, the label for this sample's cell subset or site signals: CD3+TCRalphabeta+CD8SP T cells; for blood, CD45RO-CCR7+ naive CD8+ T cells. This receptor chain uses TRBV28 and TRBJ2-7; TRBD1 could be the D gene, as 6 bases match. The sequence was obtained from a human donor who gave cord blood stem cells for thymic organoid culture, a cardiac surgery patient who gave postnatal thymus, or a blood donor (not recorded which). The bases are TGTGCCAGCAGTTTAACAGGGACCTACGAGCAGTACTTC. Translated, this is CASSLTGTYEQYF.